This T cell receptor beta chain was captured in a study of control samples from healthy donors and cancer patients (dated by TCRdb to the early 2020s). The library was made by the immunoSEQ multiplex PCR assay. TCRdb took this table from immuneACCESS and kept in-frame rearrangements with V and J called. Such tables lack part of the clones; where checked against another copy, unresolved V genes explain under half of the gap, and the rest is unexplained. This sample has 110,000 or so clones in its table, and around 92% of those were observed once. 40% of the sample belongs to the ten largest clones. For this clone: Its antigen has not been determined. No base quality information exists; no much larger clone differs at one position.

Trimming takes 0 bases off V and 5 bases off J; junction bases not matched to a gene: 13. According to the germline V gene (reference sequence), CDR1 reads LNHNV and CDR2 reads YYDKDF. Including cysteine and phenylalanine, the CDR3 has 18 amino acids. Here the CDR3 DNA is all that survives: 54 bases in frame from base 1. This chain joins TRBV15 to TRBJ1-5; a stretch of 7 junction bases matches TRBD1. The receptor's source is a man aged 45-65 years in good health. The specimen was blood. Read as DNA, the sequence is TGTGCCACCAGCAGAGATCGGGCCCGGGACAGTAAAGATCAGCCCCAGCATTTT. Its protein product is CATSRDRARDSKDQPQHF.